Listed below are T cell receptor beta chains from one sample, sequenced in a study of early T cells in non-severe SARS-CoV-2 infection. TCRdb itself ran the 5' RACE reads through MiXCR, one entry per CDR3 protein. The table includes over 30,000 distinct CDR3 sequences, around 6.9% detected once. The sample in question was whole blood, obtained at baseline. The receptors come from an adult who was a healthcare worker with PCR-confirmed SARS-CoV-2 infection or an uninfected control (not recorded which). CDR3s include the opening cysteine and the closing phenylalanine or tryptophan. Fields, in order: J gene, clone size, D gene, V gene, CDR3 protein, CDR3 DNA. A D gene is named only where the DNA matches it firmly. Clone sizes are given selectively: once, few, many, or a class where the clone is expanded.

j_call: TRBJ2-2; clone_size: few; d_call: NA; v_call: TRBV5-4; cdr3_aa: CASSLDRTNTGELFF; cdr3_nt: TGTGCCAGCAGCTTGGACAGGACGAACACCGGGGAGCTGTTTTTT
j_call: TRBJ2-3; clone_size: many; d_call: NA; v_call: TRBV20-1; cdr3_aa: CSARERQTDTQYF; cdr3_nt: TGCAGTGCGAGGGAGCGGCAGACAGATACGCAGTATTTT
j_call: TRBJ2-1; clone_size: many; d_call: NA; v_call: TRBV2; cdr3_aa: CASSEAGSSYNEQFF; cdr3_nt: TGTGCCAGCAGTGAAGCGGGGAGCTCCTACAATGAGCAGTTCTTC
j_call: TRBJ2-2; clone_size: many; d_call: TRBD2; v_call: TRBV4-1; cdr3_aa: CASSQVGTSGRELFF; cdr3_nt: TGCGCCAGCAGCCAAGTCGGGACTAGCGGGAGAGAGCTGTTTTTT
j_call: TRBJ2-1; clone_size: many; d_call: NA; v_call: TRBV27; cdr3_aa: CASRAGVSGRYNEQFF; cdr3_nt: TGTGCCAGCAGGGCAGGGGTGAGCGGAAGATACAATGAGCAGTTCTTC
j_call: TRBJ2-3; clone_size: NA; d_call: NA; v_call: TRBV10-2; cdr3_aa: CASSRDAEYPDTQYF; cdr3_nt: TGCGCCAGCAGTCGGGACGCCGAATACCCAGATACGCAGTATTTT
j_call: TRBJ2-7; clone_size: NA; d_call: NA; v_call: TRBV20-1; cdr3_aa: CSARDISYEQYF; cdr3_nt: TGCAGTGCTCGGGACATCTCCTACGAGCAGTACTTC
j_call: TRBJ2-3; clone_size: few; d_call: NA; v_call: TRBV3-1; cdr3_aa: CASSHSGRYLQSTQYF; cdr3_nt: TGTGCCAGCAGCCATAGTGGGAGGTATTTGCAAAGTACGCAGTATTTT
j_call: TRBJ1-3; clone_size: few; d_call: NA; v_call: TRBV3-1; cdr3_aa: CASSQRGSGNTIYF; cdr3_nt: TGTGCCAGCAGCCAAAGAGGGTCCGGAAACACCATATATTTT
j_call: TRBJ1-4; clone_size: few; d_call: TRBD1; v_call: TRBV12-3/TRBV12-4; cdr3_aa: CASRGTGGGEKLFF; cdr3_nt: TGTGCCAGCAGAGGTACAGGGGGCGGTGAAAAACTGTTTTTT
j_call: TRBJ2-7; clone_size: many; d_call: TRBD1; v_call: TRBV12-3/TRBV12-4; cdr3_aa: CASSRDRVLRSAYEQYF; cdr3_nt: TGTGCCAGCAGCCGGGACAGGGTCCTGAGATCCGCCTACGAGCAGTACTTC
j_call: TRBJ1-1; clone_size: few; d_call: NA; v_call: TRBV4-2; cdr3_aa: CASSQDLENTEAFF; cdr3_nt: TGTGCCAGCAGCCAAGATTTGGAGAACACTGAAGCTTTCTTT
j_call: TRBJ2-1; clone_size: many; d_call: NA; v_call: TRBV24-1; cdr3_aa: CATSGGAEALLDEQFF; cdr3_nt: TGTGCCACCAGTGGGGGGGCGGAGGCCCTTTTGGATGAGCAGTTCTTC
j_call: TRBJ1-1; clone_size: NA; d_call: NA; v_call: TRBV5-1; cdr3_aa: CASSLVLGDTEAFF; cdr3_nt: TGCGCCAGCAGCTTGGTCTTGGGGGACACTGAAGCTTTCTTT
j_call: TRBJ2-2; clone_size: NA; d_call: NA; v_call: TRBV6-6; cdr3_aa: CATIGQGMTGELFF; cdr3_nt: TGTGCCACGATTGGACAAGGCATGACCGGGGAGCTGTTTTTT
j_call: TRBJ2-1; clone_size: NA; d_call: TRBD1; v_call: TRBV20-1; cdr3_aa: CSARDSGVTGWKSEQFF; cdr3_nt: TGCAGTGCTAGAGACAGTGGGGTGACAGGGTGGAAGTCTGAGCAGTTCTTC
j_call: TRBJ2-5; clone_size: few; d_call: NA; v_call: TRBV29-1; cdr3_aa: CSVEEGTQYF; cdr3_nt: TGCAGCGTCGAGGAAGGGACCCAGTACTTC
j_call: TRBJ2-1; clone_size: NA; d_call: NA; v_call: TRBV6-1; cdr3_aa: CASSGEAAFGNEQFF; cdr3_nt: TGTGCCAGCTCGGGTGAGGCAGCCTTTGGCAATGAGCAGTTCTTC
j_call: TRBJ2-3; clone_size: few; d_call: NA; v_call: TRBV4-1; cdr3_aa: CASSPDPIAADTQYF; cdr3_nt: TGCGCCAGCAGCCCCGACCCGATCGCCGCAGATACGCAGTATTTT
j_call: TRBJ2-1; clone_size: many; d_call: NA; v_call: TRBV20-1; cdr3_aa: CSAPGPTSYNEQFF; cdr3_nt: TGCAGTGCCCCCGGACCGACCTCCTACAATGAGCAGTTCTTC
j_call: TRBJ2-3; clone_size: many; d_call: NA; v_call: TRBV20-1; cdr3_aa: CSAPDPPAQYF; cdr3_nt: TGCAGTGCCCCAGACCCACCGGCGCAGTATTTT
j_call: TRBJ2-4; clone_size: NA; d_call: TRBD2; v_call: TRBV9; cdr3_aa: CASSIGLGSNIQYF; cdr3_nt: TGTGCCAGCAGCATCGGACTAGGTTCCAACATTCAGTACTTC
j_call: TRBJ2-3; clone_size: many; d_call: TRBD1; v_call: TRBV18; cdr3_aa: CASSSGQGWDTQYF; cdr3_nt: TGTGCCAGCTCATCGGGACAGGGTTGGGATACGCAGTATTTT
j_call: TRBJ1-5; clone_size: many; d_call: NA; v_call: TRBV12-3/TRBV12-4; cdr3_aa: CASSLTVIPQHF; cdr3_nt: TGTGCCAGCAGTTTGACAGTAATTCCCCAGCATTTT
j_call: TRBJ2-3; clone_size: many; d_call: TRBD1; v_call: TRBV20-1; cdr3_aa: CSANSFGQGASDTQYF; cdr3_nt: TGCAGTGCCAATTCCTTCGGACAGGGGGCATCGGATACGCAGTATTTT
j_call: TRBJ2-7; clone_size: few; d_call: NA; v_call: TRBV7-8; cdr3_aa: CASSLDRETRYEQYF; cdr3_nt: TGTGCCAGCAGCTTAGACAGGGAGACACGCTACGAGCAGTACTTC
j_call: TRBJ2-7; clone_size: few; d_call: TRBD2; v_call: TRBV29-1; cdr3_aa: CSVLTSGYSYEQYF; cdr3_nt: TGCAGCGTTCTCACTAGCGGGTACTCCTACGAGCAGTACTTC
j_call: TRBJ2-5; clone_size: few; d_call: NA; v_call: TRBV19; cdr3_aa: CASGRQETQYF; cdr3_nt: TGTGCCTCGGGCAGGCAAGAGACCCAGTACTTC
j_call: TRBJ2-1; clone_size: many; d_call: NA; v_call: TRBV20-1; cdr3_aa: CSARVPGRLYNEQFF; cdr3_nt: TGCAGTGCTAGAGTCCCGGGGCGCCTATACAATGAGCAGTTCTTC
j_call: TRBJ2-2; clone_size: NA; d_call: TRBD2; v_call: TRBV20-1; cdr3_aa: CSARASGANTGELFF; cdr3_nt: TGCAGTGCTAGAGCTAGCGGGGCGAACACCGGGGAGCTGTTTTTT
j_call: TRBJ2-2; clone_size: few; d_call: NA; v_call: TRBV11-2; cdr3_aa: CASSLAGPTGELFF; cdr3_nt: TGTGCCAGCAGCTTAGCAGGGCCCACCGGGGAGCTGTTTTTT
j_call: TRBJ1-1; clone_size: NA; d_call: TRBD1; v_call: TRBV9; cdr3_aa: CASSVGETGYTEAFF; cdr3_nt: TGTGCCAGCAGCGTGGGGGAGACAGGGTACACTGAAGCTTTCTTT
j_call: TRBJ2-1; clone_size: NA; d_call: NA; v_call: TRBV24-1; cdr3_aa: CATSPRLKVNEQFF; cdr3_nt: TGTGCCACCAGCCCTAGACTTAAGGTTAATGAGCAGTTCTTC
j_call: TRBJ1-5; clone_size: NA; d_call: TRBD1; v_call: TRBV7-2; cdr3_aa: CASSSGQGNQPQHF; cdr3_nt: TGTGCCAGCAGCTCCGGACAGGGCAATCAGCCCCAGCATTTT
j_call: TRBJ2-1; clone_size: NA; d_call: TRBD2; v_call: TRBV14; cdr3_aa: CASSQASGSVSYNEQFF; cdr3_nt: TGTGCCAGCAGCCAAGCTAGCGGGAGTGTCTCCTACAATGAGCAGTTCTTC
j_call: TRBJ1-1; clone_size: few; d_call: TRBD1; v_call: TRBV11-2; cdr3_aa: CASSLGLTGYNTEAFF; cdr3_nt: TGTGCCAGCAGCTTAGGACTGACAGGGTACAACACTGAAGCTTTCTTT
j_call: TRBJ2-2; clone_size: few; d_call: NA; v_call: TRBV24-1; cdr3_aa: CATSLGSNTGELFF; cdr3_nt: TGTGCCACTTCCCTGGGCTCGAACACCGGGGAGCTGTTTTTT
j_call: TRBJ2-1; clone_size: few; d_call: TRBD2; v_call: TRBV19; cdr3_aa: CASSQLGTSYNEQFF; cdr3_nt: TGTGCCAGTAGCCAACTGGGGACTAGTTACAATGAGCAGTTCTTC
j_call: TRBJ2-1; clone_size: NA; d_call: NA; v_call: TRBV4-3; cdr3_aa: CASSQDWASAYNEQFF; cdr3_nt: TGCGCCAGCAGCCAAGATTGGGCTAGCGCGTACAATGAGCAGTTCTTC
j_call: TRBJ1-6; clone_size: many; d_call: NA; v_call: TRBV29-1; cdr3_aa: CSVAGSPNSPLHF; cdr3_nt: TGCAGCGTTGCAGGGTCCCCAAATTCACCCCTCCACTTT
j_call: TRBJ2-7; clone_size: NA; d_call: TRBD1; v_call: TRBV5-1; cdr3_aa: CASSPKRPGQITYEQYF; cdr3_nt: TGCGCCAGCAGCCCTAAAAGACCGGGACAGATCACCTACGAGCAGTACTTC
j_call: TRBJ2-1; clone_size: few; d_call: NA; v_call: TRBV7-8; cdr3_aa: CASSLLQSSSYNEQFF; cdr3_nt: TGTGCCAGCAGCTTATTACAATCCAGCTCCTACAATGAGCAGTTCTTC
j_call: TRBJ1-2; clone_size: few; d_call: TRBD1; v_call: TRBV27; cdr3_aa: CASSPLTGGSLNYGYTF; cdr3_nt: TGTGCCAGCAGTCCCCTGACAGGGGGTAGTTTAAACTATGGCTACACCTTC
j_call: TRBJ1-2; clone_size: many; d_call: TRBD1; v_call: TRBV28; cdr3_aa: CASSWTGGPYGYTF; cdr3_nt: TGTGCCAGCAGTTGGACAGGGGGTCCCTATGGCTACACCTTC
j_call: TRBJ2-1; clone_size: many; d_call: TRBD2; v_call: TRBV27; cdr3_aa: CASSLQVLAGKSSYNEQFF; cdr3_nt: TGTGCCAGCAGTTTACAAGTACTAGCGGGTAAGAGCTCCTACAATGAGCAGTTCTTC
j_call: TRBJ1-4; clone_size: many; d_call: TRBD1; v_call: TRBV6-2/TRBV6-3; cdr3_aa: CASSSGTDLFATNEKLFF; cdr3_nt: TGTGCCAGCAGTAGCGGGACAGACCTATTTGCAACTAATGAAAAACTGTTTTTT
j_call: TRBJ2-7; clone_size: many; d_call: NA; v_call: TRBV29-1; cdr3_aa: CSVDMGVGNEQYF; cdr3_nt: TGCAGCGTTGATATGGGGGTTGGCAACGAGCAGTACTTC
j_call: TRBJ2-7; clone_size: medium-sized; d_call: TRBD2; v_call: TRBV11-2; cdr3_aa: CASSLRTSGSLLGEQYF; cdr3_nt: TGTGCCAGCAGCCTCCGGACTAGCGGGAGCCTTCTAGGCGAGCAGTACTTC
j_call: TRBJ2-1; clone_size: many; d_call: NA; v_call: TRBV11-3; cdr3_aa: CASSFAGEGGNEQFF; cdr3_nt: TGTGCCAGCAGCTTTGCGGGAGAGGGGGGCAATGAGCAGTTCTTC
j_call: TRBJ2-3; clone_size: many; d_call: TRBD1; v_call: TRBV10-1; cdr3_aa: CARRQGPSTDTQYF; cdr3_nt: TGCGCCAGGAGACAGGGACCTAGCACAGATACGCAGTATTTT
j_call: TRBJ2-1; clone_size: few; d_call: NA; v_call: TRBV5-5; cdr3_aa: CASSLAFERYASYNEQFF; cdr3_nt: TGTGCCAGCAGCTTGGCCTTCGAGAGGTACGCCTCCTACAATGAGCAGTTCTTC
j_call: TRBJ1-1; clone_size: many; d_call: NA; v_call: TRBV7-9; cdr3_aa: CASSLAGGKGEAFF; cdr3_nt: TGTGCCAGCAGCTTAGCGGGGGGTAAAGGTGAAGCTTTCTTT
j_call: TRBJ2-1; clone_size: few; d_call: TRBD2; v_call: TRBV20-1; cdr3_aa: CSASSPLAGSHNEQFF; cdr3_nt: TGCAGTGCTAGCTCACCCCTAGCGGGTAGTCACAATGAGCAGTTCTTC
j_call: TRBJ2-7; clone_size: NA; d_call: TRBD1; v_call: TRBV4-3; cdr3_aa: CASSQVGQGSYEQYF; cdr3_nt: TGCGCCAGCAGCCAAGTGGGACAGGGCTCCTACGAGCAGTACTTC
j_call: TRBJ2-1; clone_size: NA; d_call: TRBD1; v_call: TRBV24-1; cdr3_aa: CATSKTGTGSLDEQFF; cdr3_nt: TGTGCCACCAGTAAAACCGGGACAGGGTCTTTGGATGAGCAGTTCTTC
j_call: TRBJ2-1; clone_size: many; d_call: TRBD1; v_call: TRBV28; cdr3_aa: CASQITGAARNEQFF; cdr3_nt: TGTGCCAGCCAAATTACAGGGGCCGCTCGGAATGAGCAGTTCTTC
j_call: TRBJ2-1; clone_size: NA; d_call: NA; v_call: TRBV3-1; cdr3_aa: CASSPPTLPGNEQFF; cdr3_nt: TGTGCCAGCAGCCCCCCAACCCTCCCTGGCAATGAGCAGTTCTTC
j_call: TRBJ2-5; clone_size: NA; d_call: NA; v_call: TRBV5-1; cdr3_aa: CASSSQGGETQYF; cdr3_nt: TGCGCCAGCAGCTCCCAAGGGGGTGAGACCCAGTACTTC
j_call: TRBJ1-2; clone_size: NA; d_call: NA; v_call: TRBV7-8; cdr3_aa: CASSLLEARGYGYTF; cdr3_nt: TGTGCCAGCAGCTTATTGGAAGCCCGTGGCTATGGCTACACCTTC